The following is a T cell receptor (beta chain) sequence with its context. Its cognate antigen has yet to be identified. No much larger clone exists at a distance of one base, and base qualities are not known. This sample was included in a study of cytomegalovirus exposure and HLA in healthy donors (dated by TCRdb to between 2016 and 2019). For the wider study: In an earlier analysis of roughly 590 of the donors, 276 Gb of sequence data and some 120 million unique TCR beta sequences from 150 million to 200 million T cells were reported. Donor age, sex, ethnicity and CMV serostatus were compiled together with the repertoire data. The study was designed to test whether signatures of past pathogen exposure could be identified by cataloging public T cell receptors. In a later analysis, previously published TCR beta repertoires from several hundred donors were re-analyzed and high-resolution HLA genotyping was added so that TCR occurrence patterns could be studied. On average, about 200,000 unique TCR beta nucleotide sequences were sequenced per donor among some 420 genotyped donors of the cohort, with 15% to 20% of those sequences being non-productive. Of the roughly 420 genotyped donors, approximately 80% were placed in the genetic ancestry cluster associated with self-reported Caucasian donors. An early release covering just under 650 HLA-typed donors comprised approximately 290 gigabases of sequencing data and tens of millions of unique TCR sequences. The study combined high-throughput TCR immunosequencing, statistical association of individual TCRs with disease status, and machine learning to predict cytomegalovirus infection status. The study used immunosequencing to profile the T cell repertoires of hundreds of subjects and linked those repertoires to cytomegalovirus serostatus. To decide whether each TCR beta V gene segment behaved as functional or pseudogenic, an earlier analysis of some 570 of the donors relied on high-throughput TCR beta sequencing. Every discovery cohort repertoire had been produced on one sequencing platform. A later genetic analysis took genome-wide SNP genotypes for 398 of the 666 donors and used that subset as a discovery cohort. Class I and class II HLA loci were covered by the typing at four-digit resolution. Typing coverage differed by locus: A, B, C, DRB1 and DQB1 were typed in roughly 620-640 donors, DQA1 in roughly 510, DPA1 in around 580, and DPB1 in roughly 450. Several DR-DQ haplotypes were treated as single units for association and clustering because of strong linkage in the cohort. The later analysis used no new phenotypic data to find candidate immune exposures, relying instead on TCR beta sequences and their occurrence across donors. Along with the roughly 670-subject first cohort, a separate validation cohort of about 110 different subjects was used.

Library construction relied on the immunoSEQ multiplex PCR assay. The multiplex PCR relied on a mix of 60 forward primers for TCR Vbeta segments and 13 reverse primers for TCR Jbeta segments. The CDR3 region of rearranged TCR beta genes was amplified from genomic DNA with a multiplex PCR assay. On the Illumina HiSeq System, the amplified TCR beta libraries were sequenced as 87-base-pair reads. For the original study's pipeline: A later analysis tallied 75 million to 95 million unique TCR beta chains across the 550 to 850 repertoires, and around 12 million of those chains were shared by two or more donors. Raw reads were error-corrected and collapsed into unique sequences with a nearest-neighbor algorithm that merged closely related sequences to remove PCR and sequencing errors. V, D and J gene segments were assigned by aligning CDR3 sequences to IMGT reference sequences. For a sequence to be retained, a match of at least six nucleotides was required to both a V gene segment and a J gene segment. A rearrangement was called productive if the CDR3 had no stop codons and remained in frame with V and J, and every other rearrangement was called non-productive. Following IMGT convention, CDR3 was defined as the stretch from the second conserved V-encoded cysteine to the conserved J-encoded phenylalanine. The earlier analysis of 450 to 750 of the donors excluded any sequence lacking an unambiguous match to a single V gene segment. In an earlier analysis of several hundred of the donors, V segments were called functional above 56.7% productive rearrangements and were called segregating when the between-donor standard deviation exceeded 5%. A statistical classification framework was built to diagnose cytomegalovirus status from the catalog of TCR beta chain sequences. In a later analysis, V and J genes were assigned by comparing TCR nucleotide sequences against IMGT/GENE-DB human TR gene sequences. Using the TCRdist pipeline, a later analysis assigned CDR3 sequences along with most-parsimonious VDJ recombination scenarios. In a later analysis, every TCR beta chain was defined by the combination of its CDR3 amino acid sequence and its V-gene family, and reads without a unique V-gene family were dropped. In a later analysis, approximately 590 highly shared, low-generation-probability nucleotide sequences were removed to address suspected cross-contamination and a sequencing artifact. For each public chain, a later analysis derived a clonal expansion index from normalized ranks of inferred template counts within each repertoire. In a later analysis, generation probabilities were computed with a VDJ recombination model fitted to out-of-frame rearrangements, and the resulting probabilities were checked against IGoR. In a later analysis, TCR-TCR, TCR-HLA and TCR-CMV co-occurrence was scored with hypergeometric tests, and a repertoire-size bias correction was applied to TCR pairs. A later analysis estimated false discovery rates by permuting HLA or CMV assignments 20 times. A later analysis grouped co-occurring TCRs with DBSCAN, adding TCRdist sequence similarity when clustering within HLA-allele-positive subsets. Repertoires with fewer than 30,000 or more than 120,000 public chains, plus five repertoires with anomalous nucleotide sharing, were excluded from co-occurrence clustering. Held by TCRdb, this immuneACCESS table contains in-frame sequences only and omits some clones. Under half of the omission traces to an unresolved V gene where checked; the cause of the rest is unknown. That table supplies the V and J calls and clone size; D and trimming were determined from the DNA. For this sample the table gives 200,000 to 250,000 clones, of which more than 60% were detected only once. The biggest ten clones account for roughly 1.6% of the sample.

Based on the germline V gene, the CDR1 and CDR2 sequences are KGHSH and LQKENI. V has 3 bases trimmed and J has 6 bases trimmed; junction bases matching no gene number 10. Spanning cysteine to phenylalanine, the CDR3 consists of 15 amino acids. Only the CDR3 DNA is retained, 45 bases long and in frame from the first base. Overall results and qualifications from the work: When HLA alleles, especially DR and DQ, strongly co-occurred, TCR associations were difficult to assign to individual alleles. Across donors, most TCR sequences were observed very rarely, whereas some public TCRs were present in many individuals. A total of 164 TCR beta chains were listed by the study as associated with cytomegalovirus. Specific HLA alleles were associated with 15,000 to 20,000 TCR beta sequences at a false discovery rate of 0.05 in a later analysis. Because counts were too low, seventeen rarely observed V segments, including chromosome 9 orphons, were left out of the earlier analysis of 500 to 750 of the donors. Because some donors lacked HLA typing at each locus, the association tests relied only on the typed subset. A later analysis found that most CMV-associated TCR beta chains appeared HLA-restricted, with HLA associations seemingly driven largely by CMV exposure. V-gene and J-gene trimming of TCR beta chains was associated with a missense DCLRE1C variant in a later genetic analysis, and the association was replicated in an independent cohort. In an earlier analysis of about 600 of the donors, most TCR beta V segments appeared in productive rearrangements about 87% or about 30% of the time, broadly matching IMGT annotations. A cluster of highly shared sequence variants was judged likely to represent a technical artifact of the sequencing pipeline. A few of the identified cytomegalovirus-associated TCR beta chains were confirmed in vitro to be specific for cytomegalovirus antigens. Linkage disequilibrium might explain the correlated functional status among segregating V segments, but an unknown experimental factor could not be excluded. In this cohort, only TCR beta chains were sequenced, and detectable features were limited by the absence of alpha or paired-chain data. In a later analysis, several top co-occurrence clusters were reported to appear linked to parvovirus B19, influenza, CMV and Epstein-Barr virus. According to the authors, the approach could potentially be generalized to other disease states and immunological phenotypes. A later analysis found that HLA-associated TCR beta chains were more clonally expanded and had lower generation probabilities than equally common non-associated chains. A further reported finding was that TCR beta sequences accurately predicted the HLA-A and HLA-B alleles for most subjects in the first cohort. The 87-base-pair reads could not distinguish some IMGT-functional V segments, including TRBV6-2 and TRBV6-3, so those segments were excluded. Roughly uniform sequencing depth across donors was assumed in presence/absence analyses, although this assumption may not hold. In a later genetic analysis, fewer N-insertions in productive TCRs were reported among donors in an Asian-associated ancestry cluster than the roughly 670-donor mean. The only immune exposure information available for the cohort was CMV serostatus. According to a later analysis, TCR association rates differed among HLA loci, with DRB1 alleles showing the most associated TCRs and HLA-C alleles showing the fewest. Cytomegalovirus status was reported to be diagnosed by the classifier with high specificity and sensitivity in both the original and validation cohorts.

The cohort was made up of 666 healthy bone marrow donors. At the time of sampling, every cohort member was nominally healthy, though immune exposures that went unrecorded were likely present. The donor tested CMV seronegative, placing the donor among the roughly 400 seronegative members of the cohort. Every donor gave a peripheral blood sample, and the peripheral blood mononuclear cells from that sample were used for TCR beta sequencing. The Qiagen DNeasy Blood Extraction Kit was used to extract genomic DNA from the blood cell samples. The clonotype comes from a middle-aged man in good health and CMV-seronegative. The sample was PBMCs. In this chain, TRBV18 is recombined with TRBJ1-2, with 7 middle bases fitting TRBD1. The CDR3 in this case is CASSPPGQRGDGYTF. DNA sequence: TGTGCCAGCTCACCTCCGGGACAGCGAGGAGATGGCTACACCTTC.